One sample yielded the 32 T cell receptor beta chains listed below, sequenced in a study of blood T cell repertoires in COVID-19. Method: immunoSEQ multiplex PCR; TCRdb's copy keeps in-frame clones and lacks some. The sample contains approximately 120,000 clones, approximately 80% of which appear only once. Sequences were obtained from peripheral blood. Source of these receptors: a woman at least 80 years old with active or convalescent COVID-19.

CDR3 sequence reads: CASRQGAGAYNEQFF. DNA for the CDR3: TGTGCCAGCAGACAGGGGGCTGGGGCCTACAATGAGCAGTTCTTC. V is TRBV27 and J is TRBJ2-1; TRBD1 matches 9 bases. With 6 bases clipped from V and 2 bases from J, the junction kept 5 bases outside the gene matches. The CDR3 sequence is 15 residues long. Germline loops: CDR1 MNHEY, CDR2 SMNVEV (reference sequence).

This clone has more than one count but fewer than ten. The V call is TRBV2, the J call TRBJ2-1; 8 bases line up with TRBD2. V was pared by 6 bases and J by 3 bases, with 7 bases of the junction left unmatched. The CDR3 covers 15 residues. CDR1 and CDR2 from the germline V gene are SNHLY and FYNNEI. The CDR3 bases are TGTGCCAGCAGCGCTGGGCTAGCGGGCTACAATGAGCAGTTCTTC. Translation: CASSAGLAGYNEQFF.

The CDR3 nucleotides are TGCAGCGTTGGGCTAGCGGGAGGAGACAATGAGCAGTTCTTC. Translated: CSVGLAGGDNEQFF. The chain carries TRBV29-1 and TRBJ2-1, with TRBD2 identical over 11 bases. This CDR3 spans 14 amino acids. Germline lookup yields CDR1 SQVTM and CDR2 ANQGSEA. With 4 bases clipped from V and 5 bases from J, the junction kept 4 bases outside the gene matches.

The J gene is TRBJ1-1, the V gene TRBV2; D might be TRBD1 (5 bases). Germline lookup yields CDR1 SNHLY and CDR2 FYNNEI. The CDR3 loop spans 13 amino acids. Trimming took 7 bases from V and 12 from J, leaving 21 bases between them. The CDR3 loop reads CASTSDSVTETFF. In DNA, the CDR3 is TGTGCCAGCACCTCCGACAGCGTTACCGAGACTTTCTTT.

This chain connects TRBV28 to TRBJ2-1; 8 positions match TRBD2. J was trimmed by 3 bases and V by 7 bases; bases with no gene match: 8. The CDR3 covers 15 residues. Germline CDR1 and CDR2: MDHEN and SYDVKM. CDR3 loop: CASTLSGKGYNEQFF. The CDR3 coding sequence is TGTGCCAGCACCCTTAGCGGGAAAGGCTACAATGAGCAGTTCTTC. Looking up the rest from reference TRBV28 and TRBJ2-1 gives the full variable domain: DVKVTQSSRYLVKRTGEKVFLECVQDMDHENMFWYRQDPGLGLRLIYFSYDVKMKEKGDIPEGYSVSREKKERFSLILESASTNQTSMYLCASTLSGKGYNEQFFGPGTRLTVL.

The rearrangement joins TRBV6-2 or TRBV6-3 to TRBJ2-5; 9 bases match TRBD2. This CDR3 region has 17 residues. Germline CDR1 and CDR2: MNHEY and SVGEGT. J gave up 5 bases and V 2 bases, and 12 bases lay outside the gene matches. In DNA form, the CDR3 reads TGTGCCAGCAGTTACCCTACCTTTAGCGGGAGTAAGGAGACCCAGTACTTC. This encodes CASSYPTFSGSKETQYF.

The chain uses TRBV11-2 and TRBJ2-3; a weak D match, TRBD2 (6 bases). This CDR3 region has 12 residues. Trimming removed 5 bases at V and 11 bases at J, with 14 bases between. Germline V CDR1 and CDR2: SGHAT, FQNNGV. The DNA of the CDR3 is TGTGCCAGCAGCGCGGGGCCCGTGGGGCAGTATTTT. Translated, it gives CASSAGPVGQYF.

This chain uses TRBV3-1 (or the pseudogene TRBV3-2) with TRBJ1-4; a weak D match, TRBD1 (5 bases). Trimming took 0 bases from V and 8 from J, leaving 13 bases between them. This CDR3 spans 15 amino acids. Germline lookup yields CDR1 LGHDT and CDR2 YNNKEL (reference sequence). DNA of the CDR3: TGTGCCAGCAGCCAAGATACAGGCGATTGGGAAAAACTGTTTTTT. Its translation is CASSQDTGDWEKLFF.

This clone showed up just a few times. The chain is built from TRBV2 and TRBJ2-2, with TRBD1 matching over 8 bases. The V gene's germline CDR1 is SNHLY and CDR2 FYNNEI. V was clipped by 6 bases and J by 8 bases; unmatched bases: 8. The CDR3 length is 14 residues. The DNA for the CDR3 is TGTGCCAGCAGGAACGCAGGGGGCTCAGGGGAGCTGTTTTTT. Translated: CASRNAGGSGELFF.

The chain carries TRBV27 and TRBJ2-3, with 8 bases matching TRBD2. Germline lookup yields CDR1 MNHEY and CDR2 SMNVEV (reference sequence). After removal of 3 bases from V and 4 bases from J, the junction contained 6 bases not matched to a gene. The CDR3 length is 15 residues. CDR3 DNA sequence: TGTGCCAGCAGTTTTATTAGCGGGATATCAGATACGCAGTATTTT. Its protein is CASSFISGISDTQYF.

V usage is TRBV7-3 and J usage is TRBJ2-2; 9 positions match TRBD2. Germline values: CDR1 SGHTA, CDR2 FQGTGA. This CDR3 contains 16 residues. J lost 7 bases, V lost 5 bases, and 11 bases had no gene match. CDR3 residues: CASSPYLAGRSGELFF. The CDR3 nucleotides read TGTGCCAGCAGCCCCTACCTAGCGGGGAGGAGCGGGGAGCTGTTTTTT. Supplemented by reference TRBV7-3 and TRBJ2-2, the full variable domain reads GAGVSQTPSNKVTEKGKYVELRCDPISGHTALYWYRQSLGQGPEFLIYFQGTGAADDSGLPNDRFFAVRPEGSVSTLKIQRTERGDSAVYLCASSPYLAGRSGELFFGEGSRLTVL.

The chain is built from TRBV6-1 and TRBJ2-1; the match to TRBD2 covers 13 bases. The length of the CDR3 is 18 residues. V gave up 3 bases and J gave up 6 bases; unmatched junction bases: 11. Germline V gene sequence: CDR1 MNHNS, CDR2 SASEGT. The CDR3 DNA sequence: TGTGCCAGCAGTGAGGGAACTAGCGGGAGGGGGGTAGGCAATGAGCAGTTCTTC. It translates to CASSEGTSGRGVGNEQFF.

V and J are TRBV7-9 and TRBJ1-1, with D hard to call. CDR1 and CDR2 from the germline V gene are SEHNR and FQNEAQ (reference sequence). V was shortened by 5 bases and J by 6 bases, with 16 bases between the two germline ends. The length of the CDR3 is 14 residues. CDR3: CASSPGNAQPEAFF. Written as DNA, the CDR3 is TGTGCCAGCAGCCCGGGAAACGCCCAACCTGAAGCTTTCTTT. The whole variable domain, remainder taken from reference TRBV7-9 and TRBJ1-1, is DTGVSQNPRHKITKRGQNVTFRCDPISEHNRLYWYRQTLGQGPEFLTYFQNEAQLEKSRLLSDRFSAERPKGSFSTLEIQRTEQGDSAMYLCASSPGNAQPEAFFGQGTRLTVV.

The chain links TRBV5-4 to TRBJ2-1, with TRBD2 matching over 7 bases. The CDR3 runs to 13 residues. V lost 0 bases to trimming and J lost 10 bases; unmatched junction nucleotides: 4. From germline, CDR1 is SGHNT and CDR2 YYREEE (reference sequence). In nucleotides, the CDR3 is TGTGCCAGCAGCTTGGGGTGGGGAGGGGAGCAGTTCTTC. Translation: CASSLGWGGEQFF.

J is TRBJ2-2 and V is TRBV2; maybe TRBD2 (6 bases). This CDR3 has 13 residues. Trimming removed 8 bases from V and 3 bases from J, with 10 bases in between. CDR1 and CDR2 (germline): SNHLY, FYNNEI. CDR3 bases: TGTGCCAGCGCGGAGGGGTACACCGGGGAGCTGTTTTTT. Translated, it gives CASAEGYTGELFF.

This clone was counted a few times. The rearrangement joins TRBV28 to TRBJ2-6; D unclear. The CDR3 loop spans 15 amino acids. In germline, CDR1 is MDHEN, CDR2 SYDVKM. Between the trimmed V and J ends, which lost 8 bases and 4 bases, there was a span of 15 bases. CDR3 sequence (DNA): TGTGCCAGCCGAGCCCCCCTCGTCGGGGCCAACGTCCTGACTTTC. Protein: CASRAPLVGANVLTF.

The chain combines TRBV28 with TRBJ2-2; 13 bases agree with TRBD2. Trimming at V came to 6 bases and at J to 5 bases, leaving 6 bases not matched to a gene. From germline, CDR1 is MDHEN and CDR2 SYDVKM. The CDR3 has 16 amino acids. This CDR3 is CASSGLAGVKTGELFF. DNA for the CDR3: TGTGCCAGCAGCGGACTAGCGGGAGTAAAAACCGGGGAGCTGTTTTTT.

The chain carries TRBV7-8 and TRBJ2-2; D is ambiguous. Between the trimmed V and J ends, which lost 2 bases and 5 bases, there was a span of 3 bases. Germline V gene sequence: CDR1 SGHVS, CDR2 FQNEAQ. CDR3 length: 12 residues. The CDR3 DNA reads as TGTGCCAGCAGCTTATCGACCGGGGAGCTGTTTTTT. The encoded protein is CASSLSTGELFF.

This chain uses TRBV6-1 with TRBJ1-4; D might be TRBD1 (5 bases). The germline V gene has CDR1 MNHNS and CDR2 SASEGT. The CDR3 is made up of 15 amino acids. The ends were cut back, 1 base at V and 10 bases at J, with 16 bases in the middle. CDR3 DNA: TGTGCCAGCAGTGAAGGGGGCCGGAAAGGTGGAAAACTGTTTTTT. Translating gives CASSEGGRKGGKLFF.

The rearrangement joins TRBV19 to TRBJ1-5; no clear D gene. The CDR3 spans 15 residues. V shed 1 base and J shed 3 bases, with 10 bases lying between them. Germline assignment: CDR1 LNHDA and CDR2 SQIVND (reference sequence). The CDR3 sequence: CASSIGKQINQPQHF. CDR3 nucleotides: TGTGCCAGTAGTATAGGCAAACAGATCAATCAGCCCCAGCATTTT.

This chain links TRBV11-3 with TRBJ2-2; 9 nucleotides agree with TRBD1. V lost 5 bases to trimming and J lost 3 bases; unmatched junction nucleotides: 4. There are 15 residues in the CDR3. Germline loops: CDR1 SGHNT, CDR2 YENEEA. The CDR3: CASSHRGHDTGELFF. The CDR3 DNA reads as TGTGCCAGCAGCCACAGGGGGCACGACACCGGGGAGCTGTTTTTT.

The chain carries TRBV7-9 and TRBJ2-3, with 7 bases matching TRBD2. The trim removed 10 bases at V and 3 bases at J, leaving 1 base unmatched. Germline V gives CDR1 SEHNR, CDR2 FQNEAQ (reference sequence). The CDR3 totals 11 residues. The chain's CDR3 is CATGRTDTQYF. The DNA for the CDR3 is TGTGCCACCGGGAGGACAGATACGCAGTATTTT. Full variable domain (outside the CDR3, taken from reference TRBV7-9 and TRBJ2-3): DTGVSQNPRHKITKRGQNVTFRCDPISEHNRLYWYRQTLGQGPEFLTYFQNEAQLEKSRLLSDRFSAERPKGSFSTLEIQRTEQGDSAMYLCATGRTDTQYFGPGTRLTVL.

This chain joins TRBV5-4 and TRBJ1-4; 7 bases fit TRBD1. The CDR3 totals 14 residues. Germline values: CDR1 SGHNT, CDR2 YYREEE (reference sequence). The ends lost 4 bases at V and 3 bases at J; junction bases unmatched: 3. Here the CDR3 DNA reads TGTGCCAGCAGCCCGGGACAGTCTAATGAAAAACTGTTTTTT. Translating gives CASSPGQSNEKLFF.

The genes are TRBV28 and TRBJ2-5; 7 bases agree with TRBD1. Per germline, CDR1 MDHEN and CDR2 SYDVKM. J lost 9 bases, V lost 6 bases, and 10 bases had no gene match. The CDR3 covers 13 residues. The CDR3 loop is CASSRDSGLAQYF. CDR3 DNA: TGTGCCAGCAGCCGGGACAGCGGTTTGGCCCAGTACTTC.

This chain uses TRBV4-2 with TRBJ2-2; 12 bases map to TRBD2. V shed 7 bases, J shed 7 bases, and the junction held 10 bases outside the gene matches. The CDR3 contains 16 residues. Germline V gene data show CDR1 as LGHNA and CDR2 as YNFKEQ. The CDR3 DNA reads as TGTGCCAGCACAATGATCGGACTAGCGGGAAACGGGGAGCTGTTTTTT. Encoded protein: CASTMIGLAGNGELFF.

The CDR3 coding sequence is TGTGCCAGCTCACCTACAGGCCTCCAATATGAAAAACTGTTTTTT. Translating gives CASSPTGLQYEKLFF. The chain joins TRBV18 to TRBJ1-4; possible D gene TRBD1, 5 bases. The V end lost 3 bases, the J end lost 6 bases, and 14 bases lay between the germline ends. Germline V gives CDR1 KGHSH, CDR2 LQKENI. The CDR3 is 15 residues long.

The V and J genes are TRBV27 and TRBJ2-6; 7 positions agree with TRBD1. Germline CDR1 and CDR2: MNHEY and SMNVEV (reference sequence). V was clipped by 6 bases and J by 0 bases; unmatched bases: 8. The CDR3 spans 17 residues. In DNA form, the CDR3 reads TGTGCCAGCAGGTTACAGGGGCCTACCTCTGGGGCCAACGTCCTGACTTTC. It encodes CASRLQGPTSGANVLTF.

This sequence joins TRBV7-2 and TRBJ1-1, with D maybe TRBD1 (6 bases). CDR1 and CDR2 from the germline V gene are SGHTA and FQGNSA. V shed 0 bases and J shed 4 bases, with 12 bases lying between them. The CDR3 is 15 residues long. The CDR3: CASSLASTGITEAFF. CDR3 DNA sequence: TGTGCCAGCAGCTTAGCTTCGACAGGAATCACTGAAGCTTTCTTT. Looking up the rest from reference TRBV7-2 and TRBJ1-1 gives the full variable domain: GAGVSQSPSNKVTEKGKDVELRCDPISGHTALYWYRQSLGQGLEFLIYFQGNSAPDKSGLPSDRFSAERTGGSVSTLTIQRTQQEDSAVYLCASSLASTGITEAFFGQGTRLTVV.

The chain carries TRBV19 and TRBJ2-7, with TRBD1 matching 7 bases. Germline V CDR1 and CDR2: LNHDA, SQIVND (reference sequence). The CDR3 contains 15 residues. The V and J ends lost 0 bases and 5 bases, in that order; junction bases with no gene match: 7. CDR3 amino acids: CASSIEADRNNEQYF. The CDR3 DNA is TGTGCCAGTAGTATAGAGGCGGACAGGAACAACGAGCAGTACTTC.

The chain combines TRBV5-1 with TRBJ2-4; 8 bases map to TRBD1. Germline CDR1 and CDR2: SGHRS and YFSETQ. J lost 0 bases, V lost 4 bases, and 18 bases had no gene match. This CDR3 region has 20 residues. Here the CDR3 DNA reads TGCGCCAGCAGCCCTAAAGACAGGGGTTTGGACCAGCTAGCCAAAAACATTCAGTACTTC. It yields the protein CASSPKDRGLDQLAKNIQYF.

V and J are TRBV6-5 and TRBJ2-5; D call uncertain. This CDR3 is 13 amino acids long. Germline assignment: CDR1 MNHEY and CDR2 SVGAGI. Trimming shortened V by 8 bases and J by 0 bases, and 10 bases separated the two germline ends. The CDR3 region is CASGEAYQETQYF. For the CDR3, the DNA is TGTGCCAGCGGAGAGGCCTACCAAGAGACCCAGTACTTC.

This clone was recorded a few times. The chain couples TRBV3-1 (or the pseudogene TRBV3-2) to TRBJ2-7; D might be TRBD2 (5 bases). Trimming removed 5 bases from V and 5 bases from J, with 16 bases in between. This CDR3 is built from 14 residues. CDR1 is LGHDT and CDR2 is YNNKEL in the germline V gene (reference sequence). CDR3 protein: CASSNGLSYDEQYF. The DNA of the CDR3 is TGTGCCAGCAGCAACGGACTCTCTTACGACGAGCAGTACTTC.